The sequence of this TCR beta chain was determined in a study of monozygotic twins with inflammatory bowel disease. Germline lookup yields CDR1 DFQATT and CDR2 SNEGSKA (reference sequence). The CDR3 extends over 11 amino acids. Reprocessing the 5' RACE reads, TCRdb reports a single entry for every CDR3 protein and omits DNA. The record lists tens of thousands of distinct CDR3 sequences, of which the ten most abundant hold 7.4%. Specimen: blood. This TCR derives from a human donor with ulcerative colitis or Crohn's disease, or a healthy co-twin of an affected twin (not recorded which). The V call is TRBV20-1, the J call TRBJ2-7. The CDR3 here is CSARKTYEQYF.